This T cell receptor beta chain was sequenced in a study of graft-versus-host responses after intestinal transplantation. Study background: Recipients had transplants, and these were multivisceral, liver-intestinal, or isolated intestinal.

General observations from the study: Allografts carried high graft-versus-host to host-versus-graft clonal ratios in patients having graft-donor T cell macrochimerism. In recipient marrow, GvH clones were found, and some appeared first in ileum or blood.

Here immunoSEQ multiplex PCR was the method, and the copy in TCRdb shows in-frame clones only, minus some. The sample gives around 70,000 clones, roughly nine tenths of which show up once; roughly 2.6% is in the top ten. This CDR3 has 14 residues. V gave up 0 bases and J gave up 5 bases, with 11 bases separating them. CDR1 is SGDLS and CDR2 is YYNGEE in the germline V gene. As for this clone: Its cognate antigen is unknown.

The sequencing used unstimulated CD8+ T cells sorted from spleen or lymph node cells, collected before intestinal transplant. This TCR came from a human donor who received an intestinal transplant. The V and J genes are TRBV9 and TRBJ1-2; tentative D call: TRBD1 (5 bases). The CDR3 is CASSVGGRPYGYTF. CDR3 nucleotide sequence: TGTGCCAGCAGCGTAGGGGGCAGGCCTTATGGCTACACCTTC.